The source of this T cell receptor beta chain is a study of control samples from healthy donors and cancer patients (dated by TCRdb to 2018 to 2021). V loses 0 bases of germline sequence and J loses 3 bases, and the interval between the two ends is 8 bases. Reading the germline V gene gives CDR1 SGHTA and CDR2 FQGTGA. The CDR3 sequence holds 14 residues, the cysteine and phenylalanine included. This entry keeps only the CDR3 DNA: 42 bases, framed from base 1. The library was produced with the immunoSEQ multiplex PCR assay. TCRdb took this table from immuneACCESS and kept in-frame rearrangements with V and J called. Such tables lack part of the clones; where checked against another copy, unresolved V genes explain under half of the gap, and the rest is unexplained. The sample table holds approximately 90,000 clones, of which around 85% were seen once. In total, the top ten clones hold 2.1% of the sample.

Notes on this clone: Its binding antigen is unknown. No per-base quality is available; no much larger clone lies one base away.

This chain is built from TRBV7-3 and TRBJ1-1; there is no confident call for the D gene. This receptor was identified in a woman aged 40 to 50 in good health. Sequencing input: blood. The CDR3 corresponds to CASSLTRRDTEAFF. The DNA sequence is TGTGCCAGCAGCTTAACCCGTCGGGACACTGAAGCTTTCTTT. The variable domain in full, with residues beyond the CDR3 obtained from the reference TRBV7-3 and TRBJ1-1 genes, is GAGVSQTPSNKVTEKGKYVELRCDPISGHTALYWYRQSLGQGPEFLIYFQGTGAADDSGLPNDRFFAVRPEGSVSTLKIQRTERGDSAVYLCASSLTRRDTEAFFGQGTRLTVV.